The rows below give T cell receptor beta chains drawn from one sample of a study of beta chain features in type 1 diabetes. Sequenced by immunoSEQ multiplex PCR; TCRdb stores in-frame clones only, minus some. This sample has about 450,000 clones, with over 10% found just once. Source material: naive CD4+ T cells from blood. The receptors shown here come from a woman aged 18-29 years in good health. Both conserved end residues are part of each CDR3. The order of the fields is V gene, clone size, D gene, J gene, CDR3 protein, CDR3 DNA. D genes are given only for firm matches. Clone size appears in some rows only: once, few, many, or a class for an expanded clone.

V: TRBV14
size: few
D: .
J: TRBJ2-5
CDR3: CASSPGGTQYF
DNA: TGTGCCAGCAGTCCCGGCGGCACCCAGTACTTC

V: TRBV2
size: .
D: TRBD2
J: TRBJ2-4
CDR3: CASSEETSGSPNF
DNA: TGTGCCAGCAGTGAAGAGACTAGCGGGAGCCCGAACTTC

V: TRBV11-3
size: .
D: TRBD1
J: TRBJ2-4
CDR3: CASSDKTGSKNIQYF
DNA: TGTGCCAGCAGCGATAAGACAGGGTCCAAAAACATTCAGTACTTC

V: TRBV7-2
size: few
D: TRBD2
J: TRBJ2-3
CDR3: CASSLGGRAIDTQYF
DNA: TGTGCCAGCAGCTTAGGCGGGAGGGCCATAGATACGCAGTATTTT

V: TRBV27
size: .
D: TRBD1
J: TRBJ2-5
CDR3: CASSSTPGGETQYF
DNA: TGTGCCAGCAGTTCGACACCAGGGGGAGAGACCCAGTACTTC

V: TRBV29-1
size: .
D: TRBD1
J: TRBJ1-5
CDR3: CSVAGQFNQPQHF
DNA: TGCAGCGTTGCGGGACAGTTCAATCAGCCCCAGCATTTT

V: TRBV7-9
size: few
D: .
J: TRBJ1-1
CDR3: CASSLEGGAEAFF
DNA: TGTGCCAGCAGCTTAGAGGGTGGCGCTGAAGCTTTCTTT

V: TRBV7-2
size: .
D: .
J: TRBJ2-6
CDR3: CGGRASGANVLTF
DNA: TGTGGAGGCAGAGCCTCTGGGGCCAACGTCCTGACTTTC

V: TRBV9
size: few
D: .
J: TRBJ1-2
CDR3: CASSPTESYGYTF
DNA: TGTGCCAGCAGCCCGACAGAATCCTATGGCTACACCTTC

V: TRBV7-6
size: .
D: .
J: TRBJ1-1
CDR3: CASSLGVGNTEAFF
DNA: TGTGCCAGCAGCTTAGGGGTGGGGAACACTGAAGCTTTCTTT

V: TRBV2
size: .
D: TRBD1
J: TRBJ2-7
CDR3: CASRQGPTYEQYF
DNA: TGTGCCAGTCGACAGGGGCCCACCTACGAGCAGTACTTC

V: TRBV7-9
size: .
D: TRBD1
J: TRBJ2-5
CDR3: CASSPTGGAGETQYF
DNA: TGTGCCAGCAGCCCCACAGGGGGCGCGGGAGAGACCCAGTACTTC

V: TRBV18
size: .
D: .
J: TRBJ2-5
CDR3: CASSPLPYQETQYF
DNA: TGTGCCAGCTCACCCCTTCCGTACCAAGAGACCCAGTACTTC

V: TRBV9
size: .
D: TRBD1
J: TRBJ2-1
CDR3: CASSAPGQGSYSYNEQFF
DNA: TGTGCCAGCAGCGCCCCGGGACAGGGGTCCTACTCCTACAATGAGCAGTTCTTC

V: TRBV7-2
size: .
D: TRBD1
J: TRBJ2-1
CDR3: CASSFSGTGDNEQFF
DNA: TGTGCCAGCAGCTTCTCCGGGACAGGCGACAATGAGCAGTTCTTC

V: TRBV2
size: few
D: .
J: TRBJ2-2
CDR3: CASKLEGFPGELFF
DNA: TGTGCCAGCAAGCTGGAGGGGTTCCCCGGGGAGCTGTTTTTT

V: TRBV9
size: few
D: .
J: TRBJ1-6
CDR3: CASSPRPGGEGSPLHF
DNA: TGTGCCAGCAGCCCCCGCCCGGGAGGAGAAGGTTCACCCCTCCACTTT

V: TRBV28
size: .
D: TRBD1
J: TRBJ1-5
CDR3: CASSLITGTGDRQPQHF
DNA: TGTGCCAGCAGTCTTATTACCGGGACAGGGGACCGCCAGCCCCAGCATTTT

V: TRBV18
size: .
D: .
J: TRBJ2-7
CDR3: CASSPSAGPEEQYF
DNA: TGTGCCAGCTCACCGTCGGCGGGCCCCGAGGAGCAGTACTTC

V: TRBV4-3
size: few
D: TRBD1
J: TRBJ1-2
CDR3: CASSQLDRGRGDTF
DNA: TGCGCCAGCAGCCAACTAGACAGGGGCCGCGGGGATACCTTC

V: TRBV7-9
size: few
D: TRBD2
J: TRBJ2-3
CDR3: CASSFTGRATDTQYF
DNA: TGTGCCAGCAGCTTTACCGGGAGGGCAACAGATACGCAGTATTTT

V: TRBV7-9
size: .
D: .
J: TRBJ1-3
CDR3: CASSSRGSAGNTIYF
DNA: TGTGCCAGCAGCTCGAGGGGATCGGCTGGAAACACCATATATTTT

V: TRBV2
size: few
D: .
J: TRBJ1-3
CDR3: CASSPDLSGTIYF
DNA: TGTGCCAGCAGCCCGGACTTAAGCGGCACCATATATTTT

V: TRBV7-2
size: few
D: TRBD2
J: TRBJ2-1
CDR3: CASSLVFASGGAAFF
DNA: TGTGCCAGCAGCTTAGTGTTCGCTAGCGGGGGGGCCGCGTTCTTC

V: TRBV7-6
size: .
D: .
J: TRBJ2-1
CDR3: CASSLEVAREQFF
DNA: TGTGCCAGCAGCTTAGAGGTGGCCCGCGAGCAGTTCTTC

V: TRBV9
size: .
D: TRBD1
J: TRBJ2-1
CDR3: CASSKQGAGYEQFF
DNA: TGTGCCAGCAGCAAACAGGGGGCCGGGTATGAGCAGTTCTTC

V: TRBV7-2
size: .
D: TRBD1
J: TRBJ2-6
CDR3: CASSSKGAAGANVLTF
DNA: TGTGCCAGCAGCTCCAAGGGGGCGGCTGGGGCCAACGTCCTGACTTTC

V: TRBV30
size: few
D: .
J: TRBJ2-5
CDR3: CAWNGPPGTGGETQYF
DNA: TGTGCCTGGAACGGACCTCCGGGGACTGGGGGAGAGACCCAGTACTTC

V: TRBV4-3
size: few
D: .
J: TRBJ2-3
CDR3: CASSHLPGRKSSTDTQYF
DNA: TGCGCCAGCAGCCACCTTCCGGGACGCAAATCTAGCACAGATACGCAGTATTTT

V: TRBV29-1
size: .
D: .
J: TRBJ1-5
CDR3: CSVALRQDQPQHF
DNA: TGCAGCGTTGCTCTCAGACAGGACCAGCCCCAGCATTTT

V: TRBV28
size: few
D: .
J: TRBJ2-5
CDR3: CASRSGRYQETQYF
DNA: TGTGCCAGCAGATCAGGGCGGTACCAAGAGACCCAGTACTTC

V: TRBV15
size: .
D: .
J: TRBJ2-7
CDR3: CATGRTAELRPPRQYF
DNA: TGTGCCACCGGCAGAACTGCGGAGCTTCGCCCCCCTAGGCAGTACTTC

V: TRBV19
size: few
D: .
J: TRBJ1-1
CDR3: CASSRVGNTEAFF
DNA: TGTGCCAGTAGTAGAGTTGGGAACACTGAAGCTTTCTTT